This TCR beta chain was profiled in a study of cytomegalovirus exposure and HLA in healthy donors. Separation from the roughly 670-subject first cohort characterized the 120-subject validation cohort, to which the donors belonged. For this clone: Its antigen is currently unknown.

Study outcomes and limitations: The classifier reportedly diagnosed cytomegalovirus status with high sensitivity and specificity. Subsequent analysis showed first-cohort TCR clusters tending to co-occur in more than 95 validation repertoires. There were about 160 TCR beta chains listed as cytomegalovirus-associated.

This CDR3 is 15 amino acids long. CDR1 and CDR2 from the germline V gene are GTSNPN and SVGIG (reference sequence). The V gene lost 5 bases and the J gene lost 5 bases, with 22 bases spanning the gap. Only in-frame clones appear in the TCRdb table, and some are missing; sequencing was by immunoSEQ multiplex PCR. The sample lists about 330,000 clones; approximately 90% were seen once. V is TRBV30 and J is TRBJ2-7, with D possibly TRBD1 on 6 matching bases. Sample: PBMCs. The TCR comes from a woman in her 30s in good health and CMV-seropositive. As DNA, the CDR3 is TGTGCCTGGGCGTTGTTTGGGACACTTCCCCACGAGCAGTACTTC. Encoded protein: CAWALFGTLPHEQYF.